One and the same sample provided the 26 T cell receptor beta chains below, sequenced in a study of shared T cell receptors in the human thymus. Assay: immunoSEQ multiplex PCR; the TCRdb copy retains only in-frame clones and omits some. The data contain over 650,000 clones, around 87% of them singletons. The same sample was also studied in work on human thymus T cells.

Sequencing was done on a sample of thymocytes. These TCRs come from a boy under two years old with a congenital heart defect.

The chain joins TRBV6-5 to TRBJ2-1, with 14 bases identical to TRBD2. Germline values: CDR1 MNHEY, CDR2 SVGAGI. The CDR3 has 15 residues. With 6 bases clipped from V and 7 bases from J, the junction kept 5 bases outside the gene matches. The chain's CDR3 is CASSSRLAGGNEQFF. CDR3 coding DNA: TGTGCCAGCAGCTCTCGACTAGCGGGAGGGAATGAGCAGTTCTTC.

The rearrangement uses TRBV27 and TRBJ2-2, with 8 bases identical to TRBD1. From germline, CDR1 is MNHEY and CDR2 SMNVEV (reference sequence). The CDR3 is made up of 17 amino acids. V lost 3 bases, J lost 4 bases, and 10 bases stayed unmatched. CDR3 DNA sequence: TGTGCCAGCAGTTTGACCTGGGACAGGTCGCCCACCGGGGAGCTGTTTTTT. It encodes CASSLTWDRSPTGELFF.

The rearrangement uses TRBV28 and TRBJ2-1; 10 bases align to TRBD1. The CDR3 totals 14 residues. J lost 5 bases, V lost 4 bases, and 2 bases had no gene match. Germline V gives CDR1 MDHEN, CDR2 SYDVKM. The CDR3 is CASSSGTGDNEQFF. The CDR3 DNA is TGTGCCAGCAGTTCCGGGACAGGGGACAATGAGCAGTTCTTC.

The V gene is TRBV28, the J gene TRBJ2-7, with 10 bases lining up with TRBD1. The ends lost 1 base at V and 3 bases at J; junction bases unmatched: 6. Germline-derived CDR1 and CDR2 are MDHEN and SYDVKM. The CDR3 contains 16 residues. CDR3 sequence reads: CASSLFKGDRGYEQYF. The CDR3, as DNA: TGTGCCAGCAGTTTATTCAAGGGGGACAGGGGCTACGAGCAGTACTTC.

The CDR3 spells CASSTWTGGMGDTQYF. Here the CDR3 DNA reads TGTGCCAGTAGTACCTGGACAGGGGGCATGGGGGATACGCAGTATTTT. This chain joins TRBV19 and TRBJ2-3, with 11 bases fitting TRBD1. The V gene end was trimmed by 4 bases and the J gene end by 6 bases; junction bases not matched to a gene: 9. This CDR3 is built from 16 residues. Germline V gene data show CDR1 as LNHDA and CDR2 as SQIVND (reference sequence).

The V call is TRBV15, the J call TRBJ2-7; TRBD2 matches at 10 bases. J gave up 7 bases and V 0 bases, and 6 bases lay outside the gene matches. The CDR3 runs 15 residues. Germline CDR1 reads LNHNV; CDR2 reads YYDKDF (reference sequence). CDR3 bases: TGTGCCACCAGCAGAGATTCTAGCGGGAGTGAGGAGCAGTACTTC. It is translated as CATSRDSSGSEEQYF. The full variable domain, completed using reference TRBV15 and TRBJ2-7, is DAMVIQNPRYQVTQFGKPVTLSCSQTLNHNVMYWYQQKSSQAPKLLFHYYDKDFNNEADTPDNFQSRRPNTSFCFLDIRSPGLGDTAMYLCATSRDSSGSEEQYFGPGTRLTVT.

The chain couples TRBV15 to TRBJ2-7, with 8 bases fitting TRBD2. The CDR3 totals 15 residues. The V segment lost 8 bases and the J segment 5 bases; nucleotides outside the gene matches: 14. The germline gives CDR1 LNHNV, CDR2 YYDKDF (reference sequence). Here the CDR3 DNA reads TGTGCCACCGCCCACGGGGAGCGGGAGCAACACGAGCAGTACTTC. It encodes CATAHGEREQHEQYF.

The rearrangement joins TRBV19 to TRBJ2-6; maybe TRBD2 (6 bases). V was pared by 8 bases and J by 4 bases, with 21 bases between. Germline values: CDR1 LNHDA, CDR2 SQIVND (reference sequence). This CDR3 is 17 amino acids long. CDR3 in DNA: TGTGCCAGTCGGGGGAGCCCCCTCTCTCTGGGGGCCAACGTCCTGACTTTC. It yields the protein CASRGSPLSLGANVLTF.

The V call is TRBV6-5, the J call TRBJ1-4; D uncertain. The germline V and J ends were trimmed by 0 bases and 0 bases, with 5 bases remaining between them. From germline, CDR1 is MNHEY and CDR2 SVGAGI. This CDR3 contains 15 residues. This CDR3 reads CASSYSPTTNEKLFF. CDR3 sequence (DNA): TGTGCCAGCAGTTACTCCCCAACAACTAATGAAAAACTGTTTTTT.

This chain connects TRBV5-1 to TRBJ1-1, with unresolved D. The CDR3 loop spans 16 amino acids. Trimming stripped 0 bases from V and 3 bases from J, with 15 bases between. The V gene's germline CDR1 is SGHRS and CDR2 YFSETQ. CDR3 residues: CASSLEQPITYTEAFF. For the CDR3, the DNA is TGCGCCAGCAGCTTGGAACAGCCAATTACGTACACTGAAGCTTTCTTT.

The table lists this clone with a few counts. V and J are TRBV6-5 and TRBJ1-1; 9 bases match TRBD1. CDR1 is MNHEY and CDR2 is SVGAGI in the germline V gene. This CDR3 region has 15 residues. J was trimmed by 0 bases and V by 4 bases; bases with no gene match: 3. CDR3 loop: CASSFRTGVNTEAFF. The CDR3 DNA follows: TGTGCCAGCAGTTTTAGGACAGGGGTGAACACTGAAGCTTTCTTT.

This chain joins TRBV9 and TRBJ1-1; 9 positions match TRBD1. V was clipped by 3 bases and J by 0 bases; unmatched bases: 3. Germline loops: CDR1 SGDLS, CDR2 YYNGEE. This CDR3 contains 15 residues. DNA of the CDR3: TGTGCCAGCAGCGACGGACAGGGGCTGAACACTGAAGCTTTCTTT. This encodes CASSDGQGLNTEAFF.

The rearrangement links TRBV5-1 to TRBJ2-1; TRBD1 agrees at 12 bases. Losses at the gene ends were 4 bases for V and 1 base for J; bases not matched to a gene: 15. The CDR3 has 20 amino acids. Germline values: CDR1 SGHRS, CDR2 YFSETQ. This CDR3 is CASSGDRDRGQYFSYNEQFF. The CDR3 DNA reads TGCGCCAGCAGCGGGGACCGGGACAGGGGGCAATATTTTTCCTACAATGAGCAGTTCTTC.

The V and J genes are TRBV29-1 and TRBJ2-3; 10 bases match TRBD1. The J segment lost 8 bases and the V segment lost 7 bases, leaving 12 bases of the junction unmatched. Germline V gene sequence: CDR1 SQVTM, CDR2 ANQGSEA. The CDR3 covers 14 residues. The CDR3 here is CSGGDRGRLGTQYF. The CDR3, as DNA: TGCAGCGGGGGGGACAGGGGTCGCTTAGGTACGCAGTATTTT.

The J gene is TRBJ1-1, the V gene TRBV2; 9 bases are shared with TRBD1. This CDR3 is built from 15 residues. Losses at the gene ends were 1 base for V and 5 bases for J; bases not matched to a gene: 5. Per germline, CDR1 SNHLY and CDR2 FYNNEI. The CDR3 region is CASSEDGTGSTEAFF. The CDR3 nucleotides read TGTGCCAGCAGTGAAGATGGGACAGGGAGTACTGAAGCTTTCTTT.

The V call is TRBV28, the J call TRBJ2-1, with D possibly matching TRBD2 (6 bases). With 5 bases removed from V and 0 bases from J, the gap between germline ends came to 20 bases. In germline, CDR1 is MDHEN, CDR2 SYDVKM. The CDR3 runs to 18 residues. The CDR3 loop is CASSPLLGGKRSYNEQFF. Written as DNA, the CDR3 is TGTGCCAGCAGTCCACTCCTAGGAGGGAAACGCTCCTACAATGAGCAGTTCTTC. Filled out from reference TRBV28 and TRBJ2-1, the complete variable domain reads DVKVTQSSRYLVKRTGEKVFLECVQDMDHENMFWYRQDPGLGLRLIYFSYDVKMKEKGDIPEGYSVSREKKERFSLILESASTNQTSMYLCASSPLLGGKRSYNEQFFGPGTRLTVL.

This clone was seen once. This sequence joins TRBV2 and TRBJ2-7; TRBD1 aligns across 7 bases. CDR3 length: 13 amino acids. J was trimmed by 7 bases and V by 6 bases; bases with no gene match: 9. CDR1 is SNHLY and CDR2 is FYNNEI in the germline V gene. This CDR3 reads CASSKGQITEQYF. CDR3 DNA sequence: TGTGCCAGCAGCAAGGGACAGATCACGGAGCAGTACTTC.

The CDR3 region has the DNA TGTGCCAGCAGTGAAACTTACTCCTACAATGAGCAGTTCTTC. Protein: CASSETYSYNEQFF. The V gene is TRBV6-1, the J gene TRBJ2-1; no clear D gene. V lost 2 bases and J 0 bases, leaving 5 bases between the germline ends. The CDR3 spans 14 residues. CDR1 MNHNS and CDR2 SASEGT come from the germline V gene.

This rearrangement joins TRBV4-1 to TRBJ2-1, with 8 bases matching TRBD2. Germline values: CDR1 MGHRA, CDR2 YSYEKL. This CDR3 comprises 13 residues. J gave up 12 bases and V 3 bases, and 7 bases lay outside the gene matches. The CDR3 bases are TGCGCCAGCAGCCATTTTAGCACTAGCGGGCAGTTCTTC. Its translation: CASSHFSTSGQFF.

The rearrangement joins TRBV6-1 to TRBJ2-7, with 7 bases fitting TRBD1. The germline V gene encodes CDR1 MNHNS and CDR2 SASEGT. V was pared by 5 bases and J by 2 bases, with 6 bases of the junction left unmatched. This CDR3 comprises 14 residues. The CDR3 loop is CASSPGQAAYEQYF. The CDR3 DNA follows: TGTGCCAGCAGTCCCGGACAGGCCGCCTACGAGCAGTACTTC.

The chain recombines TRBV27 with TRBJ2-1; D unresolved. Trimming stripped 2 bases from V and 10 bases from J, with 18 bases between. Germline assignment: CDR1 MNHEY and CDR2 SMNVEV (reference sequence). This CDR3 comprises 15 residues. The CDR3 DNA follows: TGTGCCAGCAGTTTAGGTATCATCCCCAGGCCCGAGCAGTTCTTC. Translating it yields CASSLGIIPRPEQFF.

The V and J genes are TRBV18 and TRBJ2-7, with no clear D. Germline CDR1 and CDR2: KGHSH and LQKENI. CDR3 size: 15 residues. Deletions cut 1 base from V and 0 bases from J, with 10 bases between. The chain's CDR3 is CASSPRSGDSYEQYF. CDR3 DNA: TGTGCCAGCTCACCACGTTCAGGCGACTCCTACGAGCAGTACTTC.

The chain combines TRBV28 with TRBJ2-5, with 8 positions matching TRBD2. Trimming at V came to 6 bases and at J to 5 bases, leaving 11 bases not matched to a gene. The CDR3 is 15 residues long. Germline values: CDR1 MDHEN, CDR2 SYDVKM. This chain's CDR3 is CASSHPGGPQETQYF. The DNA of the CDR3 is TGTGCCAGCAGCCACCCGGGAGGGCCTCAGGAGACCCAGTACTTC.

This clone was seen only once. This chain joins TRBV30 and TRBJ2-7; 10 nucleotides match TRBD2. Trimming removed 0 bases from V and 4 bases from J; junction bases left unmatched: 3. This CDR3 spans 14 amino acids. Germline CDR1 is GTSNPN and CDR2 is SVGIG (reference sequence). The CDR3 reads CAWSVAGGPYEQYF. The CDR3 DNA sequence: TGTGCCTGGAGTGTAGCGGGGGGGCCTTACGAGCAGTACTTC. Full variable domain (missing parts from reference TRBV30 and TRBJ2-7): SQTIHQWPATLVQPVGSPLSLECTVEGTSNPNLYWYRQAAGRGLQLLFYSVGIGQISSEVPQNLSASRPQDRQFILSSKKLLLSDSGFYLCAWSVAGGPYEQYFGPGTRLTVT.

This rearrangement joins TRBV15 to TRBJ1-5; no clear D. The CDR3 runs 18 residues. V was shortened by 0 bases and J by 6 bases, with 21 bases between the two germline ends. CDR1 is LNHNV and CDR2 is YYDKDF in the germline V gene (reference sequence). CDR3 residues: CATSREGAIGIGGQPQHF. CDR3 nucleotides: TGTGCCACCAGCAGAGAAGGAGCCATCGGGATCGGCGGTCAGCCCCAGCATTTT.

This chain links TRBV5-6 with TRBJ1-5; 9 bases map to TRBD1. The CDR3 is 17 residues long. The J segment lost 5 bases and the V segment lost 6 bases, leaving 15 bases of the junction unmatched. CDR1 and CDR2 from the germline V gene are SGHDT and YYEEEE. CDR3 sequence: CASIFRDRESHYQPQHF. The CDR3 nucleotides are TGTGCCAGCATTTTCCGGGACAGGGAATCTCATTATCAGCCCCAGCATTTT.